A selection of T cell receptor beta chains follows, all from one sample in a study of blood T cell repertoires in COVID-19. Method: immunoSEQ multiplex PCR; TCRdb's copy keeps in-frame clones and lacks some. The table records over 250,000 clones, approximately 87% of them present only once. Sequences were obtained from peripheral blood. These TCRs come from a woman aged 50 to 65 with acute or convalescent COVID-19. CDR3s include the opening cysteine and the closing phenylalanine or tryptophan. D genes are given only for firm matches. Only some rows state a clone size, as once, few, many or a class for expanded clones.

v_gene,j_gene,abundance,d_gene,CDR3aa,CDR3nt
TRBV27,TRBJ1-1,.,.,CASSPRGFPAFF,TGTGCCAGCAGCCCAAGGGGGTTTCCAGCTTTCTTT
TRBV7-7,TRBJ1-4,.,TRBD1,CASSAGQGFNEKLFF,TGTGCCAGCAGCGCCGGACAGGGATTCAATGAAAAACTGTTTTTT
TRBV6-1,TRBJ2-1,.,TRBD2,CASSEGASGYNEQFF,TGTGCCAGCAGTGAAGGGGCTAGCGGATACAATGAGCAGTTCTTC
TRBV5-1,TRBJ2-7,.,.,CASSLAGDSNEQYF,TGCGCCAGCAGCTTGGCGGGGGATAGCAACGAGCAGTACTTC
TRBV7-2,TRBJ2-1,.,TRBD1,CASSSDRGPYNEQFF,TGTGCCAGCAGCTCCGACAGGGGGCCTTACAATGAGCAGTTCTTC
TRBV28,TRBJ1-5,few,.,CASKTPNQPQHF,TGTGCCAGCAAGACTCCGAATCAGCCCCAGCATTTT
TRBV28,TRBJ1-5,.,.,CASTTSATPISNQPQHF,TGTGCCAGCACTACCAGCGCAACACCCATTAGCAATCAGCCCCAGCATTTT
TRBV28,TRBJ2-7,.,.,CASSTPGQHYEQYF,TGTGCCAGCAGTACCCCGGGACAACACTACGAGCAGTACTTC
TRBV5-6,TRBJ1-2,few,TRBD1,CASSADRGTVYGYTF,TGTGCCAGCAGCGCGGACAGGGGGACTGTATATGGCTACACCTTC
TRBV7-8,TRBJ1-1,.,.,CASSRILGGTMNTEAFF,TGTGCCAGCAGCCGCATCCTAGGGGGGACTATGAACACTGAAGCTTTCTTT
TRBV4-2,TRBJ2-6,.,TRBD1,CASSQDRDRSSGANVLTF,TGTGCCAGCAGCCAAGACCGGGACAGGAGCTCTGGGGCCAACGTCCTGACTTTC
TRBV19,TRBJ2-6,.,TRBD2,CASSIVRGERGFSGANVLTF,TGTGCCAGTAGTATAGTTCGGGGAGAGCGGGGATTCTCTGGGGCCAACGTCCTGACTTTC
TRBV2,TRBJ2-3,once,.,CASSERYTDTQYF,TGTGCCAGCAGTGAGAGGTACACAGATACGCAGTATTTT